This T cell receptor beta chain was documented in a study of CD8+ T cells in alopecia areata. Germline-derived CDR1 and CDR2 are ENHRY and SYGVKD. With 6 bases clipped from V and 2 bases from J, the junction kept 8 bases outside the gene matches. This CDR3 region has 15 residues. The treatment is: oral pan-JAK inhibitor, 5-10 mg twice daily. Samples from alopecia areata patients were lesional scalp punch biopsies and peripheral blood. This clone turned up a few times. Sequencing templates came from extracted RNA that was reverse transcribed into cDNA. Sequencing was performed with immunoSEQ multiplex PCR; in TCRdb, only in-frame clones are kept and a portion is missing. The sample records approximately 210,000 clones, 64% being singletons.

This specimen was CD4+ T cells sorted from blood, taken at week 4, from a patient treated with tofacitinib. The receptor comes from a human donor with alopecia areata. This chain uses TRBV10-3 with TRBJ1-1, with 8 bases that match TRBD1. CDR3 protein: CAIRYRQGINTEAFF. CDR3 bases: TGTGCCATCAGATATAGACAGGGGATAAACACTGAAGCTTTCTTT.